These 25 T cell receptor beta chains share one sample of origin, sequenced in a study of shared clonotypes between healthy human individuals. Assay: immunoSEQ multiplex PCR; the TCRdb copy retains only in-frame clones and omits some. The sample contains more than 850,000 clones, around 82% of which appear only once. The specimen sequenced was memory CD4+ T cells from PBMCs. Stated subset: CD45RA-negative fraction. These receptors all come from a man aged 18 to 29 in good health. Some clones in this sample may be carry-over from other donors' samples.

The rearrangement joins TRBV5-6 to TRBJ2-2, with 10 bases fitting TRBD2. V shed 4 bases and J 5 bases; nucleotides not matched to a gene: 11. The CDR3 is 17 residues long. Germline V gene data show CDR1 as SGHDT and CDR2 as YYEEEE. The CDR3 loop is CASSQQLLAGVTGELFF. CDR3 DNA: TGTGCCAGCAGCCAACAGCTTCTAGCGGGAGTAACCGGGGAGCTGTTTTTT.

This clone appeared once. The rearrangement uses TRBV7-7 and TRBJ1-1; D is uncertain. The ends were cut back, 5 bases at V and 0 bases at J, with 10 bases in the middle. CDR1 is SSHAT, CDR2 FNYEAQ, per germline (reference sequence). The CDR3 loop spans 14 amino acids. CDR3 DNA: TGTGCCAGCAGCCCCCAGGCCATGAACACTGAAGCTTTCTTT. Translation: CASSPQAMNTEAFF. Based on the CDR3 plus reference TRBV7-7 and TRBJ1-1, the full variable domain is GAGVSQSPRYKVTKRGQDVTLRCDPISSHATLYWYQQALGQGPEFLTYFNYEAQPDKSGLPSDRFSAERPEGSISTLTIQRTEQRDSAMYRCASSPQAMNTEAFFGQGTRLTVV.

This clone has just a few counts. This chain links TRBV6-5 with TRBJ1-3, with 7 positions matching TRBD1. J was trimmed by 3 bases and V by 4 bases; bases with no gene match: 6. This CDR3 spans 15 amino acids. Germline lookup yields CDR1 MNHEY and CDR2 SVGAGI. The CDR3 loop reads CASSWNTGVGNTIYF. CDR3 bases: TGTGCCAGCAGTTGGAATACAGGGGTTGGAAACACCATATATTTT.

The chain joins TRBV11-2 to TRBJ1-2; D gene unclear. CDR3 length: 13 amino acids. Per the germline V gene, CDR1 is SGHAT and CDR2 is FQNNGV. Trimming stripped 3 bases from V and 1 base from J, with 6 bases between. The CDR3 DNA follows: TGTGCCAGCAGCTTGGGGTTTAACTATGGCTACACCTTC. This codes for CASSLGFNYGYTF. Full variable domain (remainder filled in from reference TRBV11-2 and TRBJ1-2): EAGVAQSPRYKIIEKRQSVAFWCNPISGHATLYWYQQILGQGPKLLIQFQNNGVVDDSQLPKDRFSAERLKGVDSTLKIQPAKLEDSAVYLCASSLGFNYGYTFGSGTRLTVV.

This chain connects TRBV7-8 to TRBJ2-7; tentatively, D is TRBD1 (6 bases). This CDR3 is built from 14 residues. With 6 bases removed from V and 5 bases from J, the gap between germline ends came to 17 bases. Germline CDR1 reads SGHVS; CDR2 reads FQNEAQ. The DNA of the CDR3 is TGTGCCAGCAGACGGCGACAGGAAAAAGACGAGCAGTACTTC. Its translation: CASRRRQEKDEQYF.

This clone occurred once. This chain uses TRBV4-1 with TRBJ2-7; 8 nucleotides line up with TRBD2. This CDR3 contains 17 residues. V gave up 0 bases and J gave up 3 bases; unmatched junction bases: 10. Looked up from germline, CDR1 is MGHRA and CDR2 is YSYEKL. CDR3 nucleotides: TGCGCCAGCAGCCAAGATAGTCGCCGGACTAGCTTCTACGAGCAGTACTTC. Protein product: CASSQDSRRTSFYEQYF.

The gene calls are TRBV19 and TRBJ1-1; D is possibly TRBD1 (6 bases). Germline CDR1 and CDR2: LNHDA and SQIVND (reference sequence). Trimming removed 5 bases at V and 1 base at J, with 17 bases between. The CDR3 is 16 amino acids. The CDR3 reads CASSRGGASRNTEAFF. CDR3 coding DNA: TGTGCCAGTAGTCGTGGGGGGGCGTCTAGGAACACTGAAGCTTTCTTT.

J is TRBJ2-1 and V is TRBV28; 12 nucleotides line up with TRBD2. CDR3 length: 16 residues. The junction had 5 bases not matched to a gene; V was cut back by 3 bases and J by 5 bases. Germline CDR1 and CDR2: MDHEN and SYDVKM. DNA for the CDR3: TGTGCCAGCAGTTTGAGGACTAGCGGGATCCACAATGAGCAGTTCTTC. It translates to CASSLRTSGIHNEQFF.

There are many counts of this clone. The chain uses TRBV7-2 and TRBJ2-7, with D maybe TRBD1 (5 bases). V dropped 5 bases and J dropped 6 bases, with 20 bases sitting between them. This CDR3 contains 15 residues. Germline CDR1 is SGHTA and CDR2 is FQGNSA. CDR3 coding DNA: TGTGCCAGCAGCCTAAGATACTCACAGGTTGGCGAGCAGTACTTC. It is translated as CASSLRYSQVGEQYF.

The V call is TRBV28, the J call TRBJ2-1; D perhaps matches TRBD2 (5 bases). V lost 7 bases and J lost 2, with 15 bases in between. The CDR3 loop spans 15 amino acids. Germline CDR1 and CDR2: MDHEN and SYDVKM. The CDR3 loop reads CASTPGGAAYNEQFF. CDR3 DNA: TGTGCCAGCACCCCTGGCGGAGCGGCCTACAATGAGCAGTTCTTC.

The chain is built from TRBV25-1 and TRBJ2-5, with TRBD1 identical over 9 bases. CDR1 and CDR2 from the germline V gene are MGHDK and SYGVNS. V lost 4 bases, J lost 3 bases, and 9 bases stayed unmatched. The CDR3 runs 16 residues. The DNA for the CDR3 is TGTGCCAGCAGTGCCACCCCGGGACAGGGAAAAGAGACCCAGTACTTC. Its translation is CASSATPGQGKETQYF. Looking up the rest from reference TRBV25-1 and TRBJ2-5 gives the full variable domain: EADIYQTPRYLVIGTGKKITLECSQTMGHDKMYWYQQDPGMELHLIHYSYGVNSTEKGDLSSESTVSRIRTEHFPLTLESARPSHTSQYLCASSATPGQGKETQYFGPGTRLLVL.

In its sample, this clone was seen a few times. The chain joins TRBV29-1 to TRBJ2-3; D remains ambiguous. Germline V lookup: CDR1 SQVTM, CDR2 ANQGSEA. This CDR3 is built from 13 residues. V was pared by 4 bases and J by 2 bases, with 10 bases between. In nucleotides, the CDR3 is TGCAGCGTTGTAAGGGCCCCCACAGATACGCAGTATTTT. It is translated as CSVVRAPTDTQYF.

This clone was observed a few times. The chain recombines TRBV5-1 with TRBJ1-5; no reliable D call. V was shortened by 0 bases and J by 4 bases, with 11 bases between the two germline ends. CDR3 length: 15 residues. Germline lookup yields CDR1 SGHRS and CDR2 YFSETQ. CDR3 DNA sequence: TGCGCCAGCAGCTTGGGTGGACTCATTAATCAGCCCCAGCATTTT. Its protein is CASSLGGLINQPQHF.

The CDR3 sequence is CAWSDRAGYTF. CDR3 coding DNA: TGTGCCTGGAGTGACAGGGCTGGCTACACCTTC. The V and J genes are TRBV30 and TRBJ1-2, with D possibly being TRBD1 (6 bases). The CDR3 runs to 11 residues. Germline loops: CDR1 GTSNPN, CDR2 SVGIG (reference sequence). Trimming pared 1 base from V and 7 bases from J, leaving 7 bases between.

For this clone: The same CDR3 also results from other DNA sequences found in this sample. The gene calls are TRBV11-3 and TRBJ2-2; D unresolved. Germline-derived CDR1 and CDR2 are SGHNT and YENEEA. Trimming removed 4 bases from V and 2 bases from J, with 2 bases in between. There are 12 residues in the CDR3. The CDR3 spells CASSSNTGELFF. The CDR3 DNA is TGTGCCAGCAGCTCCAACACCGGGGAGCTGTTTTTT.

The chain links TRBV30 to TRBJ2-1, with D perhaps being TRBD1 or TRBD2 (5 bases each). Trimming left V 1 base short and J 10 bases short, with 23 bases between. The CDR3 is 16 residues long. Germline CDR1 and CDR2: GTSNPN and SVGIG (reference sequence). CDR3 amino acids: CAWSGGRTGSPGEQFF. Written as DNA, the CDR3 is TGTGCCTGGAGTGGGGGACGTACTGGGTCCCCGGGGGAGCAGTTCTTC.

V usage is TRBV6-6 and J usage is TRBJ2-3, with a weak D call TRBD2 (6 bases). The CDR3 spans 13 residues. Between the trimmed V and J ends, which lost 6 bases and 4 bases, there was a span of 11 bases. Per germline, CDR1 MNHNY and CDR2 SVGAGI (reference sequence). This chain's CDR3 is CASRLPGADTQYF. The CDR3 DNA follows: TGTGCCAGCAGACTACCGGGGGCAGATACGCAGTATTTT.

The chain links TRBV29-1 to TRBJ2-5, with D possibly TRBD1 on 5 matching bases. Germline CDR1 and CDR2: SQVTM and ANQGSEA. This CDR3 is built from 12 residues. V lost 7 bases and J lost 5, with 14 bases in between. The CDR3 bases are TGCAGCGCCTCTTGGGGCATGGAGACCCAGTACTTC. Its translation is CSASWGMETQYF.

This rearrangement joins TRBV2 to TRBJ1-1; D remains ambiguous. The length of the CDR3 is 16 residues. Germline CDR1 is SNHLY and CDR2 is FYNNEI. V was pared by 5 bases and J by 1 base, with 17 bases between. CDR3 DNA sequence: TGTGCCAGCAGTATGTGGGGTGCTACCGGGAACACTGAAGCTTTCTTT. Translation gives CASSMWGATGNTEAFF.

The chain uses TRBV28 and TRBJ1-1, with D maybe TRBD1 (6 bases). Germline CDR1 reads MDHEN; CDR2 reads SYDVKM. V gave up 5 bases and J gave up 7 bases, with 14 bases separating them. This CDR3 has 13 amino acids. The CDR3 region is CASSVRTVIEAFF. CDR3 sequence (DNA): TGTGCCAGCAGTGTCAGGACAGTTATTGAAGCTTTCTTT.

The rearrangement joins TRBV5-6 to TRBJ1-2, with D unresolved. Trimming took off 0 bases at V and 6 bases at J, with 6 bases between the two ends. Germline CDR1 and CDR2: SGHDT and YYEEEE. The CDR3 runs 12 residues. In nucleotides, the CDR3 is TGTGCCAGCAGCTTGGGACTCGATGGCTACACCTTC. Its translation: CASSLGLDGYTF.

The chain recombines TRBV27 with TRBJ1-1; D unresolved. The CDR3 is made up of 14 amino acids. V gave up 2 bases and J gave up 1 base, with 8 bases separating them. Germline-derived CDR1 and CDR2 are MNHEY and SMNVEV (reference sequence). The CDR3 protein is CASSLLSQNTEAFF. The CDR3 nucleotides read TGTGCCAGCAGTTTACTCTCCCAGAACACTGAAGCTTTCTTT.

The V and J genes are TRBV7-9 and TRBJ2-1; D not resolved. The CDR3 has 15 residues. Germline CDR1 is SEHNR and CDR2 is FQNEAQ (reference sequence). The germline V and J ends were trimmed by 5 bases and 13 bases, with 24 bases remaining between them. CDR3 sequence reads: CASSHGFLAGAFQFF. CDR3 nucleotides: TGTGCCAGCAGCCATGGGTTTTTGGCAGGAGCCTTTCAGTTCTTC. The full variable domain, rest sourced from reference TRBV7-9 and TRBJ2-1, is DTGVSQNPRHKITKRGQNVTFRCDPISEHNRLYWYRQTLGQGPEFLTYFQNEAQLEKSRLLSDRFSAERPKGSFSTLEIQRTEQGDSAMYLCASSHGFLAGAFQFFGPGTRLTVL.

A single count supports this clone. The chain couples TRBV2 to TRBJ1-2; 10 bases are a match to TRBD1. The CDR3 contains 16 residues. The germline CDR1 and CDR2 sequences are SNHLY and FYNNEI. The V segment lost 5 bases and the J segment 7 bases; nucleotides outside the gene matches: 13. The CDR3 loop is CASSPQGQGVGSGYTF. CDR3 nucleotide sequence: TGTGCCAGCAGTCCCCAAGGACAGGGGGTTGGCAGTGGCTACACCTTC.

This rearrangement joins TRBV6-1 to TRBJ2-1; TRBD1 matches 9 bases. CDR3 length: 13 residues. Germline-derived CDR1 and CDR2 are MNHNS and SASEGT. The junction had 1 base not matched to a gene; V was cut back by 7 bases and J by 3 bases. CDR3: CASTGQGYNEQFF. CDR3 sequence (DNA): TGTGCCAGCACGGGACAGGGCTACAATGAGCAGTTCTTC.